This T cell receptor (beta chain) was captured by sequencing in a study of graft-versus-host responses after intestinal transplantation. The V and J ends lost 3 bases and 3 bases, in that order; junction bases with no gene match: 7. CDR3 length: 15 amino acids. In germline, CDR1 is MGHRA, CDR2 YSYEKL. Method: immunoSEQ multiplex PCR; TCRdb's copy keeps in-frame clones and lacks some. The profile shows about 86,000 clones, 91% of them singletons. Only a few counts were recorded for this clone. Its antigen is not known. Sequenced here: unstimulated CD8+ T cells sorted from spleen or lymph node cells, sampled before intestinal transplant. The V call is TRBV4-1, the J call TRBJ2-7, with 8 bases fitting TRBD1. This receptor was obtained from a human donor who received an intestinal transplant. The CDR3 loop is CASSHKTGGGYEQYF. The CDR3 coding sequence is TGCGCCAGCAGCCACAAAACAGGGGGAGGCTACGAGCAGTACTTC.